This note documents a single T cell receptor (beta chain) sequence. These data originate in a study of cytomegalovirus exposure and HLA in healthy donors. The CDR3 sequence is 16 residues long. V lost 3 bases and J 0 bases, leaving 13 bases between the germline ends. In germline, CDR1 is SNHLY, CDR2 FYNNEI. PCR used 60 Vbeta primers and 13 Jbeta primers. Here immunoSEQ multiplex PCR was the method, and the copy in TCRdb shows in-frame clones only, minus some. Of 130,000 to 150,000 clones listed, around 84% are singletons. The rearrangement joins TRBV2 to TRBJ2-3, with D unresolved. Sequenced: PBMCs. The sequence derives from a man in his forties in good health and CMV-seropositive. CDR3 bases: TGTGCCAGCAGTGATTACGACACGTCCAGCACAGATACGCAGTATTTT. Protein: CASSDYDTSSTDTQYF.